This TCR beta chain was profiled in a study of blood T cell repertoires in COVID-19. For the study at large: Nucleic acid was either cDNA or gDNA, and it came from T cells, B-cell-depleted T cells, or PBMCs.

The authors' processing: It was from reference gene primer amplification that nucleated cell counts were estimated. Only in-frame clones appear in the TCRdb table, and some are missing; sequencing was by immunoSEQ multiplex PCR. V, J and clone size reflect that table, while D and trimming were determined from the DNA. The table lists 100,000 to 150,000 clones, 80% of them singletons, with around 16% in the top ten. The CDR3 is 16 residues long. Germline V gene data show CDR1 as SGHTA and CDR2 as FQGNSA. V lost 1 base and J lost 4; bases outside the gene matches: 5. The source material was peripheral blood. This chain uses TRBV7-2 with TRBJ2-5, with TRBD2 matching over 11 bases. The clonotype originates from a man aged 60-69 years with active or convalescent COVID-19. The DNA of the CDR3 is TGTGCCAGCAGCTTAGTAGGTAGCGGGAGGGCAGAGACCCAGTACTTC. Encoded protein: CASSLVGSGRAETQYF.